This is a list of T cell receptor beta chains from one sample in a study of blood T cell repertoires in COVID-19. Libraries were prepared by immunoSEQ multiplex PCR; TCRdb keeps only in-frame clonotypes and omits some of them. Of around 160,000 clones listed, roughly 87% were seen once; the top ten hold approximately 4%. The sample taken for sequencing was PBMCs or T cells enriched from blood (not recorded which). The receptor set was obtained from a woman in her 40s who had been exposed to COVID-19. Each CDR3 is given with its conserved first and last residue. A D gene is named only where the DNA matches it firmly. The listing skips clone size in some rows; elsewhere it reads once, few, many or a size class.

TRBJ2-2	-	TRBV4-2	-	15	CASSQDVSNTGELFF	TGTGCCAGCAGCCAAGACGTATCGAACACCGGGGAGCTGTTTTTT
TRBJ1-1	-	TRBV5-5	-	16	CASSLSRGARNTEAFF	TGTGCCAGCAGCTTGTCTCGGGGGGCGCGGAACACTGAAGCTTTCTTT
TRBJ2-7	-	TRBV7-2	TRBD2	15	CASSLETSGPYEQYF	TGTGCCAGCAGCTTAGAAACTAGCGGGCCCTACGAGCAGTACTTC
TRBJ2-7	-	TRBV9	-	16	CASSDRIAVSSYEQYF	TGTGCCAGCAGCGATCGAATAGCGGTGAGCTCCTACGAGCAGTACTTC
TRBJ2-2	-	TRBV28	TRBD1	15	CASKGQGANTGELFF	TGTGCCAGCAAAGGACAGGGGGCGAACACCGGGGAGCTGTTTTTT
TRBJ1-2	-	TRBV6-4	-	13	CASSRKDFYGYTF	TGTGCCAGCAGCAGAAAGGACTTCTATGGCTACACCTTC
TRBJ2-1	-	TRBV28	TRBD2	15	CASSIAGISYNEQFF	TGTGCCAGCTCTATAGCGGGAATATCTTACAATGAGCAGTTCTTC
TRBJ1-3	-	TRBV5-4	TRBD1	16	CASSSQGAMDGNTIYF	TGTGCCAGCAGCTCTCAGGGGGCTATGGATGGAAACACCATATATTTT
TRBJ2-7	-	TRBV7-2	-	13	CASSPSSSYEQYF	TGTGCCAGTTCCCCGAGTAGCTCCTACGAGCAGTACTTC
TRBJ1-6	-	TRBV4-3	-	16	CASSQVGGAEKSPLHF	TGCGCCAGCAGCCAAGTGGGAGGGGCCGAGAAGTCACCCCTCCACTTT
TRBJ1-2	-	TRBV28	-	12	CASSLSGGGYTF	TGTGCCAGCAGTTTGTCGGGCGGGGGCTACACCTTC
TRBJ1-6	once	TRBV2	-	14	CASLKTRGGSPLHF	TGTGCCAGCCTTAAGACAAGGGGAGGGAGCCCCCTCCACTTT
TRBJ2-3	few	TRBV3-1/TRBV3-2	TRBD2	16	CASSLVAGGRTDTQYF	TGTGCCAGCAGCCTCGTAGCGGGGGGGCGCACAGATACGCAGTATTTT
TRBJ2-7	-	TRBV12-2	-	14	CASRFSRVSYEQYF	TGTGCAAGTCGCTTCTCCCGGGTTTCCTACGAGCAGTACTTC
TRBJ1-6	few	TRBV5-1	-	15	CASSLGQRYNSPLHF	TGCGCCAGCAGCTTGGGACAGAGATATAATTCACCCCTCCACTTT
TRBJ2-1	-	TRBV9	-	15	CASSVGQGGYNEQFF	TGTGCCAGCAGCGTCGGCCAGGGAGGATACAATGAGCAGTTCTTC
TRBJ2-3	-	TRBV6-5	-	13	CASTPGSTDTQYF	TGTGCCAGCACTCCAGGTAGCACAGATACGCAGTATTTT
TRBJ1-5	-	TRBV3-1/TRBV3-2	TRBD1	14	CASSQGQSNQPQHF	TGTGCCAGCAGCCAGGGACAGAGCAATCAGCCCCAGCATTTT
TRBJ2-7	-	TRBV5-1	-	12	CASSLERYEQYF	TGCGCCAGCAGCTTGGAGAGATACGAGCAGTACTTC
TRBJ2-1	-	TRBV4-1	TRBD1	19	CASSQGYPLGTAKANEQFF	TGCGCCAGCAGTCAAGGATATCCCCTAGGGACAGCAAAAGCAAATGAGCAGTTCTTC
TRBJ2-7	-	TRBV6-5	TRBD1	13	CASSYSSDRQQYF	TGTGCCAGCAGTTACTCCTCGGACAGGCAGCAGTACTTC
TRBJ1-1	once	TRBV2	TRBD1	14	CASIALTGGTEAFF	TGTGCCAGCATCGCCCTGACAGGGGGCACTGAAGCTTTCTTT
TRBJ2-1	-	TRBV7-2	TRBD2	16	CASSLTSGRSYNEQFF	TGTGCCAGCAGCCTGACTAGCGGGAGGTCCTACAATGAGCAGTTCTTC
TRBJ1-5	-	TRBV19	TRBD1	14	CASSTTGGNQPQHF	TGTGCCAGTAGTACCACAGGGGGCAATCAGCCCCAGCATTTT
TRBJ1-3	few	TRBV19	-	12	CASSSTGNTIYF	TGTGCCAGTAGTTCAACTGGAAACACCATATATTTT
TRBJ1-5	-	TRBV7-6	-	13	CASSSGQSQPQHF	TGTGCCAGCAGCAGTGGCCAAAGTCAGCCCCAGCATTTT
TRBJ1-1	-	TRBV6-1	-	14	CASSEGGTDTEAFF	TGTGCCAGCAGTGAAGGAGGAACTGACACTGAAGCTTTCTTT
TRBJ2-3	-	TRBV20-1	TRBD2	15	CSASVLAGSTDTQYF	TGCAGTGCTAGTGTACTAGCGGGGAGCACAGATACGCAGTATTTT
TRBJ2-7	-	TRBV29-1	TRBD1	12	CSVERQGNEQYF	TGCAGCGTTGAGCGACAGGGGAACGAGCAGTACTTC
TRBJ2-4	-	TRBV18	TRBD2	20	CASSPGTSGSSRGDKNIQYF	TGTGCCAGCTCACCCGGGACTAGCGGTAGCTCGAGGGGTGACAAAAACATTCAGTACTTC
TRBJ2-7	-	TRBV11-2	TRBD2	16	CASSPALGLAEMEQYF	TGTGCCAGCAGCCCCGCGCTGGGACTAGCGGAGATGGAGCAGTACTTC
TRBJ2-7	-	TRBV4-1	-	16	CASSQVGRGVTYEQYF	TGCGCCAGCAGCCAAGTGGGCAGGGGGGTCACCTACGAGCAGTACTTC
TRBJ2-3	once	TRBV11-3	-	16	CASSSDFRASTDTQYF	TGTGCCAGCAGCTCGGACTTTCGAGCTAGCACAGATACGCAGTATTTT
TRBJ2-7	-	TRBV5-1	-	15	CASRLSGHSSYEQYF	TGCGCCAGCAGATTGTCAGGGCACAGCTCCTACGAGCAGTACTTC
TRBJ2-2	-	TRBV9	-	18	CASSVATGGPTNTGELFF	TGTGCCAGCAGCGTAGCTACCGGGGGGCCAACCAACACCGGGGAGCTGTTTTTT
TRBJ1-3	-	TRBV9	-	15	CASSPSHSSGNTIYF	TGTGCCAGCAGCCCTAGCCACAGCTCTGGAAACACCATATATTTT
TRBJ2-3	-	TRBV3-1/TRBV3-2	TRBD2	16	CASSQESGGILDTQYF	TGTGCCAGCAGCCAAGAGAGCGGGGGGATTTTAGATACGCAGTATTTT
TRBJ1-4	-	TRBV3-1/TRBV3-2	-	15	CASSQAQGKNEKLFF	TGTGCCAGCAGCCAAGCCCAGGGTAAAAATGAAAAACTGTTTTTT
TRBJ2-7	-	TRBV2	TRBD2	11	CASGGGYEQYF	TGTGCCAGCGGGGGGGGTTACGAGCAGTACTTC
TRBJ1-3	-	TRBV10-3	TRBD1	17	CAISEPATGGDENTIYF	TGTGCCATCAGTGAGCCGGCGACAGGGGGCGATGAAAACACCATATATTTT
TRBJ1-1	-	TRBV5-1	TRBD1	15	CASSPVTGPNTEAFF	TGCGCCAGCAGCCCGGTGACAGGGCCTAACACTGAAGCTTTCTTT
TRBJ2-2	-	TRBV25-1	-	13	CASSEYRIGELFF	TGTGCCAGCAGTGAATACCGTATCGGGGAGCTGTTTTTT
TRBJ2-2	-	TRBV6-5	-	14	CASAWGRNTGELFF	TGTGCCAGCGCCTGGGGCAGGAACACCGGGGAGCTGTTTTTT
TRBJ2-7	-	TRBV5-1	-	14	CASSLDAMSYEQYF	TGCGCCAGCAGCTTGGACGCAATGAGCTACGAGCAGTACTTC
TRBJ1-4	once	TRBV15	-	15	CATSREGPRSEKLFF	TGTGCCACCAGCAGGGAGGGCCCACGTTCCGAAAAACTGTTTTTT
TRBJ2-5	medium-sized	TRBV25-1	-	14	CASEAGGGPETQYF	TGTGCCAGTGAAGCTGGGGGGGGGCCTGAGACCCAGTACTTC
TRBJ1-2	-	TRBV10-3	TRBD1	17	CAISENDRGNRDYGYTF	TGTGCCATCAGTGAGAATGACAGGGGGAATAGAGACTATGGCTACACCTTC
TRBJ2-1	-	TRBV9	TRBD2	15	CASSVSGSSYNEQFF	TGTGCCAGCAGCGTCAGCGGGAGCTCCTACAATGAGCAGTTCTTC
TRBJ2-7	-	TRBV21-1	-	16	CASSSPREGQTYEQYF	TGTGCCAGCAGCAGCCCCCGGGAGGGACAGACCTACGAGCAGTACTTC
TRBJ2-2	-	TRBV25-1	TRBD1	15	CASSRRQGGTGELFF	TGTGCCAGCAGTAGGAGACAGGGGGGCACCGGGGAGCTGTTTTTT
TRBJ1-1	-	TRBV10-1	TRBD1	16	CASSEARGRSSTEAFF	TGCGCCAGCAGTGAGGCCAGGGGGCGATCCAGCACTGAAGCTTTCTTT
TRBJ1-2	-	TRBV4-2	-	16	CASSQDRIEVNYGYTF	TGTGCCAGCAGCCAAGATAGAATCGAAGTTAACTATGGCTACACCTTC
TRBJ1-2	-	TRBV7-2	TRBD1	16	CASSSGQGIVAYGYTF	TGTGCCAGCAGCTCGGGACAGGGAATAGTTGCCTATGGCTACACCTTC
TRBJ2-1	-	TRBV5-6	-	15	CASSLPAQSYNEQFF	TGTGCCAGCAGCTTGCCCGCACAGAGTTACAATGAGCAGTTCTTC
TRBJ2-5	-	TRBV5-1	-	16	CASSFQGQGGQETQYF	TGCGCCAGCAGCTTCCAGGGGCAGGGGGGACAAGAGACCCAGTACTTC
TRBJ2-5	-	TRBV6-6	TRBD2	16	CASSYSMSGRRETQYF	TGTGCCAGCAGTTACTCGATGAGCGGGAGGAGGGAGACCCAGTACTTC
TRBJ1-2	-	TRBV4-1	-	14	CASSQDQGQAGYTF	TGCGCCAGCAGCCAAGATCAGGGGCAAGCTGGCTACACCTTC
TRBJ1-1	-	TRBV6-5	TRBD1	14	CASSMDRGNTEAFF	TGTGCCAGCAGTATGGACAGGGGGAACACTGAAGCTTTCTTT
TRBJ2-7	-	TRBV7-9	-	14	CASSPTGIAYEQYF	TGTGCCAGCAGTCCTACCGGGATCGCCTACGAGCAGTACTTC
TRBJ1-2	-	TRBV10-2	-	11	CASSEGDGYTF	TGCGCCAGCAGTGAAGGGGATGGCTACACCTTC